This T cell receptor (beta chain) was sequenced in a study of CD8 T cells in Susac syndrome. On the study more broadly: There were Susac syndrome patients who were therapy-naive at blood draw, others on corticosteroids, and others on intravenous immunoglobulin alone. Study-level findings and limits: The study's TCR sequencing and HLA analysis drew on a certain number of individuals. That number was acknowledged as relatively small.

The authors reverse transcribed 0.5 to 1 ug RNA with random hexamers. TCRdb re-analysed the immunoSEQ multiplex PCR reads in MiXCR, keeping a single row per CDR3 protein. Of more than 100,000 distinct CDR3 sequences in the sample, just under 95% were seen once. About this clonotype: Its antigen is not known.

TCR beta from blood CD8+ and CD4+ T cells was sequenced. Through negative isolation, CD4+ and CD8+ T cells were obtained, while TEMRA cells were enriched using FACS. The ends were cut back, 1 base at V and 8 bases at J, with 4 bases in the middle. The length of the CDR3 is 11 residues. Per the germline V gene, CDR1 is SGHNT and CDR2 is YYREEE (reference sequence). Material for sequencing was CD8+ T cells from PBMCs. The chain employs TRBV5-4 and TRBJ2-4; D not resolved. The sequence came from a human donor with Susac syndrome. This CDR3 reads CASSLQDIQYF. The CDR3 DNA follows: TGTGCCAGCAGCTTGCAAGACATTCAGTACTTC.